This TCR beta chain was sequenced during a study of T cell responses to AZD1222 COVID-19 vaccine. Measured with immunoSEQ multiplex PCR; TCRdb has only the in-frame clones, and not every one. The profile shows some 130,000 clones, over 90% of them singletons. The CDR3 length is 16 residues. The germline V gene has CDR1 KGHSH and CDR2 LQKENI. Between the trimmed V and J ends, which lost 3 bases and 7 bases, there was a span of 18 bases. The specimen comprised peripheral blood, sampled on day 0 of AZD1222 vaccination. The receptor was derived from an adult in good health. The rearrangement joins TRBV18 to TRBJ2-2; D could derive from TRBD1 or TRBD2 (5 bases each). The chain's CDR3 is CASSPDGTPVGGELFF. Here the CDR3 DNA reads TGTGCCAGCTCACCCGACGGGACCCCTGTTGGCGGGGAGCTGTTTTTT. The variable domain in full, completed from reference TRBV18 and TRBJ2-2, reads NAGVMQNPRHLVRRRGQEARLRCSPMKGHSHVYWYRQLPEEGLKFMVYLQKENIIDESGMPKERFSAEFPKEGPSILRIQQVVRGDSAAYFCASSPDGTPVGGELFFGEGSRLTVL.